This TCR beta chain was documented in a study of blood T cell repertoires in COVID-19. Overall study: There were acute and convalescent COVID-19 samples, and they came from the United States, Italy and Spain. The cDNA or gDNA used as material had been derived from T cells, B-cell-depleted T cells, or PBMCs.

The germline V gene encodes CDR1 SQVTM and CDR2 ANQGSEA. The CDR3 runs to 15 residues. Trimming cost V 5 bases and J 1 base; bases outside gene matches: 7. Generated by immunoSEQ multiplex PCR, the TCRdb table keeps only in-frame clones and is missing some. The sample holds a few hundred thousand clones; 70% to 90% are singletons and the top ten take 2.2%. The sequenced sample consisted of PBMCs or T cells enriched from blood (not recorded which). The TCR comes from a young man who had recovered from COVID-19. The rearrangement uses TRBV29-1 and TRBJ2-1, with TRBD1 matching over 8 bases. This CDR3 is CSVLDRVKSYNEQFF. Here the CDR3 DNA reads TGCAGCGTTTTGGACAGGGTAAAGTCCTACAATGAGCAGTTCTTC.